These T cell receptor beta chains were read from a single sample in a study of blood T cell repertoires in COVID-19. This table comes from immunoSEQ multiplex PCR, and its TCRdb copy is limited to in-frame clones, with some not included. Among about 170,000 clones listed, about 80% were seen once. The sequencing input was peripheral blood. These receptor sequences come from a human donor with acute or convalescent COVID-19. The donor label of this sample is uncertain. CDR3s leave out the opening cysteine and the closing phenylalanine or tryptophan.

cdr3_aa j_call cdr3_length v_call
ASSSTEVTGNTIY TRBJ1-3 13 TRBV6-6
ASSGLIPGLAAF TRBJ1-1 12 TRBV5-1
ASRALYGYT TRBJ1-2 9 TRBV19
ASSPLDILRSEAF TRBJ1-1 13 TRBV5-1
SVPVGETQY TRBJ2-5 9 TRBV20-1
ASSEGQGNPPTRLGQY TRBJ2-7 16 TRBV13
ATSRERGGNYGYT TRBJ1-2 13 TRBV15
ASRGAGELF TRBJ2-2 9 TRBV11-3
ASSQEGRAISYNEQF TRBJ2-1 15 TRBV14
ASSGETSAMDGF TRBJ2-1 12 TRBV5-1
ASSGLAGGQTQY TRBJ2-5 12 TRBV2
ASSLRDNPGSGYT TRBJ1-2 13 TRBV2
ASTEGAVHPYGYT TRBJ1-2 13 TRBV5-1
ASSQDGSGQEF TRBJ2-1 11 TRBV3-1/TRBV3-2
ASSLGPSYNEQF TRBJ2-1 12 TRBV5-1
ASSSITRVPYEQY TRBJ2-7 13 TRBV27
ASSLFDRPNTEAF TRBJ1-1 13 TRBV5-4
ASSFRTSGASGELF TRBJ2-2 14 TRBV4-1
ATSTKTGAFEKLF TRBJ1-4 13 TRBV15
AWRRVGLNSPLH TRBJ1-6 12 TRBV30
ASSRLAGGLNEQF TRBJ2-1 13 TRBV2
ASSISTGLSGANVLT TRBJ2-6 15 TRBV19
ASSPRDRPLYTEAF TRBJ1-1 14 TRBV19
ASSSLAGDVETQY TRBJ2-5 13 TRBV19
ASSPMSGRGGDTQY TRBJ2-3 14 TRBV18
ASSLVGWEAGGNEQF TRBJ2-1 15 TRBV11-3
ASTSGVGNSPLH TRBJ1-6 12 TRBV7-9
ASTPGTDVSPLH TRBJ1-6 12 TRBV5-1
ASRDSEIYEQY TRBJ2-7 11 TRBV6-6
ASSLGQSNQPQH TRBJ1-5 12 TRBV5-5
ASSPRQAMNTEAF TRBJ1-1 13 TRBV7-2